This TCR beta chain was documented in a study of cytomegalovirus exposure and HLA in healthy donors. Researchers ran the PCR with 60 Vbeta and 13 Jbeta primers. This table comes from immunoSEQ multiplex PCR, and its TCRdb copy is limited to in-frame clones, with some not included. The data contain about 150,000 clones, roughly 70% of them singletons. The specimen was PBMCs. The source of this sequence is a woman in her late teens or twenties in good health and CMV-seropositive.

CDR3 region: CASKKRAGQGNADTQYF. The DNA of the CDR3 is TGTGCCAGCAAAAAGCGCGCCGGACAGGGAAACGCAGATACGCAGTATTTT. This chain links TRBV19 with TRBJ2-3; 8 bases are shared with TRBD1. Per the germline V gene, CDR1 is LNHDA and CDR2 is SQIVND (reference sequence). V was pared by 9 bases and J by 4 bases, with 18 bases of the junction left unmatched. The CDR3 loop spans 17 amino acids.